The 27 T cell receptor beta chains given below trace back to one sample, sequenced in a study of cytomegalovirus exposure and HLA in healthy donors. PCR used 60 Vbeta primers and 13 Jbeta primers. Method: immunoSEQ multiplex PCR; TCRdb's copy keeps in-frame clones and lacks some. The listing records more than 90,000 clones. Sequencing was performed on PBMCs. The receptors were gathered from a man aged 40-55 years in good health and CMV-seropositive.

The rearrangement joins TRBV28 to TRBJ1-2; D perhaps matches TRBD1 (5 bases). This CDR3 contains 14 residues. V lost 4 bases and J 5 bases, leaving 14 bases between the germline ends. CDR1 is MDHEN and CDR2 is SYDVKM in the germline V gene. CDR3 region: CASSSVTDSYGYTF. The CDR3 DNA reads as TGTGCCAGCAGTTCGGTGACAGATTCGTATGGCTACACCTTC.

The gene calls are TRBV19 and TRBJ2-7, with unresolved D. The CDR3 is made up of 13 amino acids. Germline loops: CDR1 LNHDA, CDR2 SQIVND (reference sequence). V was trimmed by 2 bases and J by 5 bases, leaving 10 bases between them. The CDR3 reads CASSIPPRDEQYF. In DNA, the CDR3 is TGTGCCAGTAGTATACCTCCTCGGGACGAGCAGTACTTC.

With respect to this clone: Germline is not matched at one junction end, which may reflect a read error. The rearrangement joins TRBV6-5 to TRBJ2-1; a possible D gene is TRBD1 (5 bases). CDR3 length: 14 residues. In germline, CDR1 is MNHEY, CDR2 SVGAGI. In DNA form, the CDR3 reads TGTGCCAGCAGTTACTTCGGCAGGGTCAATGAGCGGTTCTTC. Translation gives CASSYFGRVNERFF.

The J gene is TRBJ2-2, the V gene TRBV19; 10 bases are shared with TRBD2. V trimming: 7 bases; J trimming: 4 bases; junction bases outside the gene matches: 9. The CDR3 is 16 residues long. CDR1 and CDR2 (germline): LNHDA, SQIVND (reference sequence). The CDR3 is CASTPLAGAGTGELFF. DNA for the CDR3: TGTGCCAGTACCCCGCTAGCGGGAGCGGGCACCGGGGAGCTGTTTTTT.

The CDR3 DNA is TGTGCCAGCTCACCGTCTTACTCTGGGGCCAACGTCCTGACTTTC. Its protein is CASSPSYSGANVLTF. V usage is TRBV18 and J usage is TRBJ2-6; D is undetermined. The CDR3 runs 15 residues. Deletions cut 3 bases from V and 0 bases from J, with 6 bases between. Germline-derived CDR1 and CDR2 are KGHSH and LQKENI.

CDR3 sequence reads: CASSVGGQGSYEQYF. In DNA form, the CDR3 reads TGTGCCAGCAGCGTAGGCGGACAGGGCTCCTACGAGCAGTACTTC. V usage is TRBV9 and J usage is TRBJ2-7; 8 nucleotides align to TRBD1. The CDR3 has 15 residues. The trim removed 0 bases at V and 0 bases at J, leaving 2 bases unmatched. Germline CDR1 is SGDLS and CDR2 is YYNGEE. The full variable domain, in which reference TRBV9 and TRBJ2-7 provide the parts outside the CDR3, is DSGVTQTPKHLITATGQRVTLRCSPRSGDLSVYWYQQSLDQGLQFLIQYYNGEERAKGNILERFSAQQFPDLHSELNLSSLELGDSALYFCASSVGGQGSYEQYFGPGTRLTVT.

The DNA for the CDR3 is TGTGCCACCGGACAGGGGGCGGGCACCGGGGAGCTGTTTTTT. Amino acid sequence: CATGQGAGTGELFF. The rearrangement links TRBV15 to TRBJ2-2; 11 nucleotides match TRBD1. V gave up 8 bases and J gave up 4 bases; unmatched junction bases: 3. The CDR3 is 14 residues long. CDR1 and CDR2 from the germline V gene are LNHNV and YYDKDF (reference sequence).

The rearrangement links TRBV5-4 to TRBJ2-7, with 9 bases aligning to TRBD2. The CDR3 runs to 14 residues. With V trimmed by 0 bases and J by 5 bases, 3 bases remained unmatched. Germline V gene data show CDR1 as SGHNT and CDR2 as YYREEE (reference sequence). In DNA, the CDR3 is TGTGCCAGCAGCTTGGGTGGGACTAGCAACGAGCAGTACTTC. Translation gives CASSLGGTSNEQYF.

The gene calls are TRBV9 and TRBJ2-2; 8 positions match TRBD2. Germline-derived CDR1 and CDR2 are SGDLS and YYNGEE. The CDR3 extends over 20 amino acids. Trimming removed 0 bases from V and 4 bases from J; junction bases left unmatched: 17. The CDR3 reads CASSVAYRPGGADGTGELFF. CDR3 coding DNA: TGTGCCAGCAGCGTAGCATACCGCCCCGGGGGGGCCGATGGCACCGGGGAGCTGTTTTTT.

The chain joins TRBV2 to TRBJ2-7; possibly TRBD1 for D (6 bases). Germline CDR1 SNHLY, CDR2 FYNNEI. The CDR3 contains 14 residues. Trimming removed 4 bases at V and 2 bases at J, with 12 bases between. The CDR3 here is CASSGETGPYEQYF. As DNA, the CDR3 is TGTGCCAGCAGTGGAGAGACAGGCCCCTACGAGCAGTACTTC.

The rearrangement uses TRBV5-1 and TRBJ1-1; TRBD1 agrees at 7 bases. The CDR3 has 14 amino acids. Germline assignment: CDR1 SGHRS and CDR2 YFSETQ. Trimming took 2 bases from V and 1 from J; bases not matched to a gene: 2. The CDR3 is CASSLQGQNTEAFF. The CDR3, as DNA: TGCGCCAGCAGCTTACAGGGGCAGAACACTGAAGCTTTCTTT. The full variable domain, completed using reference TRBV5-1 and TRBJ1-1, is KAGVTQTPRYLIKTRGQQVTLSCSPISGHRSVSWYQQTPGQGLQFLFEYFSETQRNKGNFPGRFSGRQFSNSRSEMNVSTLELGDSALYLCASSLQGQNTEAFFGQGTRLTVV.

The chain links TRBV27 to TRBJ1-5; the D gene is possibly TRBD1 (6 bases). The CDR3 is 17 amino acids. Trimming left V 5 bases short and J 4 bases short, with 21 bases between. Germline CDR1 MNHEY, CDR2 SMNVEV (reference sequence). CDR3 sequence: CASSTLGLPRGNQPQHF. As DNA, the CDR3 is TGTGCCAGCAGTACCCTGGGGTTGCCCAGGGGTAATCAGCCCCAGCATTTT.

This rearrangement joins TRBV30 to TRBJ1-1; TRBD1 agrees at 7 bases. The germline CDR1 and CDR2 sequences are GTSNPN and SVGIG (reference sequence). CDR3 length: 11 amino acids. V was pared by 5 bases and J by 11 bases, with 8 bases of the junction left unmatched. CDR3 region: CAWAQGLWAFF. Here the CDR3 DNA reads TGTGCCTGGGCACAGGGGTTATGGGCTTTCTTT.

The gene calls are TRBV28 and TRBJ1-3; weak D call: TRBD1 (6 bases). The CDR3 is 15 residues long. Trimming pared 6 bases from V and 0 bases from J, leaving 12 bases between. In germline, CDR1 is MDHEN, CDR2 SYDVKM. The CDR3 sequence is CASRRQVLSGNTIYF. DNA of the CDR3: TGTGCCAGCAGAAGACAGGTACTCTCTGGAAACACCATATATTTT.

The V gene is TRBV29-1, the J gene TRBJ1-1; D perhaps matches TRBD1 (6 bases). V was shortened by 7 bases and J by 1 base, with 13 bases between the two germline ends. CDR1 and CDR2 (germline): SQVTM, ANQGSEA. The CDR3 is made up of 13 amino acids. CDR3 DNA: TGCAGCGCCCGGACAGACCCGAACACTGAAGCTTTCTTT. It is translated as CSARTDPNTEAFF.

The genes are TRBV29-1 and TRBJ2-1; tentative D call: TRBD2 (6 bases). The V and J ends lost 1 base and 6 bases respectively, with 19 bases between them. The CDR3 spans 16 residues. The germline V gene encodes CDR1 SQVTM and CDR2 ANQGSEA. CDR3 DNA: TGCAGCGTTGAAGGCGGAACCGGACTAAATGTCAATGAGCAGTTCTTC. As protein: CSVEGGTGLNVNEQFF.

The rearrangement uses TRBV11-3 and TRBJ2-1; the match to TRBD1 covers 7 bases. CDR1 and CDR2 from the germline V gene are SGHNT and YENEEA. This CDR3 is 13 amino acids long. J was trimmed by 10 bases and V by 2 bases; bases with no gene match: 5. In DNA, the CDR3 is TGTGCCAGCAGCTTAAACAGGGGTGGGGAGCAGTTCTTC. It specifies CASSLNRGGEQFF.

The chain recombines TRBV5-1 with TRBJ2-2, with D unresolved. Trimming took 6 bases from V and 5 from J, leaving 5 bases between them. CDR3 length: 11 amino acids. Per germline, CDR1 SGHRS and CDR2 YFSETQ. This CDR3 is CASTLTGELFF. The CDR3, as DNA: TGCGCCAGCACCCTGACCGGGGAGCTGTTTTTT.

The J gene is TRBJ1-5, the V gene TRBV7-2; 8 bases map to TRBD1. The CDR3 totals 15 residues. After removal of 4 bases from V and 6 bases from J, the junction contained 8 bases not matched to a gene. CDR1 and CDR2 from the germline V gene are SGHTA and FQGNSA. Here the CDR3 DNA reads TGTGCCAGCAGCTACATGCAGGGGGCGGGTCAGCCCCAGCATTTT. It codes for CASSYMQGAGQPQHF.

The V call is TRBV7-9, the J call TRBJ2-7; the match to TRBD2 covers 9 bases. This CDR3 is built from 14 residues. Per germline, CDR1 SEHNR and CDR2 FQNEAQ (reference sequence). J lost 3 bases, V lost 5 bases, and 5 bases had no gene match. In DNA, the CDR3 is TGTGCCAGCAGCCCATGGACTAGCGACTACGAGCAGTACTTC. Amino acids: CASSPWTSDYEQYF. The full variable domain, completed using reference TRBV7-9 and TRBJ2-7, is DTGVSQNPRHKITKRGQNVTFRCDPISEHNRLYWYRQTLGQGPEFLTYFQNEAQLEKSRLLSDRFSAERPKGSFSTLEIQRTEQGDSAMYLCASSPWTSDYEQYFGPGTRLTVT.

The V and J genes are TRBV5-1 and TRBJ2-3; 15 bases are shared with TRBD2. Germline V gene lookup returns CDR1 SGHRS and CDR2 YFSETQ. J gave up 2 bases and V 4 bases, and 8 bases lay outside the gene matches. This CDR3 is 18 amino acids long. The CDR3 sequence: CASSLGLAGGPFTDTQYF. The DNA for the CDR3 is TGCGCCAGCAGCCTAGGACTAGCGGGAGGGCCCTTCACAGATACGCAGTATTTT. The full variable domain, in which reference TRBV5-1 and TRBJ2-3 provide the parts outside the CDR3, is KAGVTQTPRYLIKTRGQQVTLSCSPISGHRSVSWYQQTPGQGLQFLFEYFSETQRNKGNFPGRFSGRQFSNSRSEMNVSTLELGDSALYLCASSLGLAGGPFTDTQYFGPGTRLTVL.

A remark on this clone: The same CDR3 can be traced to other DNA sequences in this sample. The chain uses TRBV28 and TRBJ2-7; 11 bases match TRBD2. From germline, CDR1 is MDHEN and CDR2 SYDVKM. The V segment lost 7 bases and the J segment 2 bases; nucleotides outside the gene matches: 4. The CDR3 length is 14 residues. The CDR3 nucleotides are TGTGCCAGCAAACTAGCGGGAGTGCCCTACGAGCAGTACTTC. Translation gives CASKLAGVPYEQYF.

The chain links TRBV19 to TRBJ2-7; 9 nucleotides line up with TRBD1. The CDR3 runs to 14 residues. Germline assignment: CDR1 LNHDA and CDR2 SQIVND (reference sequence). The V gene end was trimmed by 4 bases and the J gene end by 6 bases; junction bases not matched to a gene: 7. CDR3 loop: CASSTSGQGTEQYF. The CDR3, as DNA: TGTGCCAGTAGTACCTCGGGACAGGGAACCGAGCAGTACTTC. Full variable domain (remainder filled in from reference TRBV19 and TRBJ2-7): DGGITQSPKYLFRKEGQNVTLSCEQNLNHDAMYWYRQDPGQGLRLIYYSQIVNDFQKGDIAEGYSVSREKKESFPLTVTSAQKNPTAFYLCASSTSGQGTEQYFGPGTRLTVT.

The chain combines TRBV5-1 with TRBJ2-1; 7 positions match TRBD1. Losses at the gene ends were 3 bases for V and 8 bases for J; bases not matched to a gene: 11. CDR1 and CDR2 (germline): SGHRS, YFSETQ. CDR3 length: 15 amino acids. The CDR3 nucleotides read TGCGCCAGCAGCTCCGACAGGGTGGTGGGCTATGAGCAGTTCTTC. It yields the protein CASSSDRVVGYEQFF.

The CDR3, as DNA: TGTGCCAGCAGTTCCTTAAGAGGGATCAAAGGCTACACCTTC. Protein: CASSSLRGIKGYTF. The J gene is TRBJ1-2, the V gene TRBV28; no firm D call. V lost 4 bases and J 8 bases, leaving 17 bases between the germline ends. The CDR3 has 14 residues. Germline CDR1 reads MDHEN; CDR2 reads SYDVKM.

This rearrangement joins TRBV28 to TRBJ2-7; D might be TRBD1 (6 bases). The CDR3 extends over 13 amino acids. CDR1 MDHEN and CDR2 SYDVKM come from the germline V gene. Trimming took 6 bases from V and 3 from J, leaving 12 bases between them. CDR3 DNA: TGTGCCAGCAGCTCCGGACAGCACTACGAGCAGTACTTC. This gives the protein CASSSGQHYEQYF.

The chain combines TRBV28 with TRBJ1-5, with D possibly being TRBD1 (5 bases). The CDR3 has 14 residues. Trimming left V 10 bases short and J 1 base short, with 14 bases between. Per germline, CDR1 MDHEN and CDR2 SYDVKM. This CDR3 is CATLTGGSNQPQHF. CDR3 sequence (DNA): TGTGCCACATTAACAGGAGGGAGCAATCAGCCCCAGCATTTT.